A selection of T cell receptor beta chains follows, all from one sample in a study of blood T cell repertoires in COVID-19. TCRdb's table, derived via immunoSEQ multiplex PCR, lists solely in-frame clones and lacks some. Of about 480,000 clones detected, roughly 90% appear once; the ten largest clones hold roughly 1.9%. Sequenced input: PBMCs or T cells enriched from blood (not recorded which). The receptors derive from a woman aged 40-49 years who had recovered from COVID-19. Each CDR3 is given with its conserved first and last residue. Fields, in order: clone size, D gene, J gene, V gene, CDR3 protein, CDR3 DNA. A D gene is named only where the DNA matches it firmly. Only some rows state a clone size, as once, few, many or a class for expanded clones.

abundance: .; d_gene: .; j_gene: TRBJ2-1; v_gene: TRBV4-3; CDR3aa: CASSQDRSGSDYNEQFF; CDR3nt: TGCGCCAGCAGCCAAGATCGGAGCGGGTCAGATTACAATGAGCAGTTCTTC
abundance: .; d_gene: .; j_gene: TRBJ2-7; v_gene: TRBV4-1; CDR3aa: CASSQENTYEQYF; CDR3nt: TGCGCCAGCAGCCAAGAAAACACCTACGAGCAGTACTTC
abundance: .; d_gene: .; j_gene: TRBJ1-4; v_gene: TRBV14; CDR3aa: CASSPRTATNEKLFF; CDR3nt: TGTGCCAGCAGCCCCCGAACGGCAACTAATGAAAAACTGTTTTTT
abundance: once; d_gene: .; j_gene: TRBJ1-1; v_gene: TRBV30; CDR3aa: CAWRDIPGITEAFF; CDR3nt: TGTGCCTGGAGGGATATACCAGGGATCACTGAAGCTTTCTTT
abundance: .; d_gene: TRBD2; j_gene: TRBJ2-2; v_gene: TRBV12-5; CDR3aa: CASGLGQTSGENTGELFF; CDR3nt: TGTGCTAGTGGTTTAGGGCAGACTAGCGGAGAGAACACCGGGGAGCTGTTTTTT
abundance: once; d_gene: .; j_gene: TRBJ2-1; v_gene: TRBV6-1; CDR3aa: CASSDRGVYNEQFF; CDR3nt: TGTGCCAGCAGTGACAGGGGAGTTTACAATGAGCAGTTCTTC
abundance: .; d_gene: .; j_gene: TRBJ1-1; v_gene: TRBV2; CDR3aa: CASRAVTEAFF; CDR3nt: TGTGCCAGCAGGGCAGTAACTGAAGCTTTCTTT
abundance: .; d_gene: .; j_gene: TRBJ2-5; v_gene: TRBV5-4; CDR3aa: CASSPLGRQETQYF; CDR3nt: TGTGCCAGCAGCCCCCTGGGCCGTCAAGAGACCCAGTACTTC
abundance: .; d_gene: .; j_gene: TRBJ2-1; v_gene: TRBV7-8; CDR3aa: CASSLLMSSYNEQFF; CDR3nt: TGTGCCAGCAGCTTATTAATGAGCTCCTACAATGAGCAGTTCTTC
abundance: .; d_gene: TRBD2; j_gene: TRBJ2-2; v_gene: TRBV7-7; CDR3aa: CASSLSGGTGLVPNTGELFF; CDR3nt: TGTGCCAGCAGCTTATCCGGGGGGACGGGACTAGTACCCAACACCGGGGAGCTGTTTTTT
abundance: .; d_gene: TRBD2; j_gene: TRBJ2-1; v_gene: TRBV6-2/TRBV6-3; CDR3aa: CASSRYTSDASYNEQFF; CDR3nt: TGTGCCAGCAGCCGCTATACTAGCGACGCTTCCTACAATGAGCAGTTCTTC